This T cell receptor beta chain was retrieved from a study of shared clonotypes between healthy human individuals. Whole-study results and caveats: Among four donors, approximately 5% of naive CD4 clonotypes were found in common.

Assay: immunoSEQ multiplex PCR; the TCRdb copy retains only in-frame clones and omits some. The sample includes nearly 2 million clones, about 95% of them seen just once. V was clipped by 4 bases and J by 0 bases; unmatched bases: 14. The CDR3 has 20 residues. The V gene's germline CDR1 is MGHRA and CDR2 YSYEKL. Regarding this clone: Its antigen remains unknown.

CD45RO negativity and positive selection for CCR7 defined naive CD8 cells, a population that excluded terminally differentiated effector memory CD45RA+ cells. The chain carries TRBV4-1 and TRBJ2-3; 12 nucleotides agree with TRBD2. The TCR sequence derives from a man in his late teens or twenties in good health. The sample taken for sequencing was naive CD8+ T cells sorted from blood. DNA of the CDR3: TGCGCCAGCAGCCCGCTATTGAACGGACTAGCGGGAATAAGCACAGATACGCAGTATTTT. Amino acid sequence: CASSPLLNGLAGISTDTQYF.